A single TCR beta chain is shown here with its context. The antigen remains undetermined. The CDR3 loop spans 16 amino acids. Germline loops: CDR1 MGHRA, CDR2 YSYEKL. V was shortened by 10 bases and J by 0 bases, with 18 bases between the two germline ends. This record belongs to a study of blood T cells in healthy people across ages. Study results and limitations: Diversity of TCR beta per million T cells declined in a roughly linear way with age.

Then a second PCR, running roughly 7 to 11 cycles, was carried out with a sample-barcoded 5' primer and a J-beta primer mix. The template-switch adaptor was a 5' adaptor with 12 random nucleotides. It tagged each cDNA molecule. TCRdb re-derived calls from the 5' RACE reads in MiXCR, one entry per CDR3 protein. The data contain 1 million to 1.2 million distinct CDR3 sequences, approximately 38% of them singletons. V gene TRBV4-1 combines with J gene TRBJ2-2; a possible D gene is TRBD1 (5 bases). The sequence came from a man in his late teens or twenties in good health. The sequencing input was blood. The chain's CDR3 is CAKNSLGQSNTGELFF. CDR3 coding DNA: TGCGCCAAGAACAGCTTGGGGCAATCGAACACCGGGGAGCTGTTTTTT.